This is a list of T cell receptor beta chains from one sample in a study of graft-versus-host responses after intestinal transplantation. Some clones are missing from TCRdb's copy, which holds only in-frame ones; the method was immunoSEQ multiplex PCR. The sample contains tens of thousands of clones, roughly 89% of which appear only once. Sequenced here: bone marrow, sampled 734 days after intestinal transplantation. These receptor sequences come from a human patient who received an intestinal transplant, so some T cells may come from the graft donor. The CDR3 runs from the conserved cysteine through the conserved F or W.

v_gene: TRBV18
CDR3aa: CASSPQELLAKNIQYF

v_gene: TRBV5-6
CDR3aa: CASSLSPSDSPLHF

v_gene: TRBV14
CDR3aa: CASSQGPLDYEQYF

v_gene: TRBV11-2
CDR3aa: CASGGQGQSGNTIYF

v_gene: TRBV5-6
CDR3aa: CASSSGQSREPQHF

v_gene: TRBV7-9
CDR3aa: CASSLAPQANYEQYF

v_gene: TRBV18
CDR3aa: CASSQPALAGGNNEQFF

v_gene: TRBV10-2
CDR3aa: CASSGWPRLAESYEQYF

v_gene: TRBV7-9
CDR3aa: CASSLMGLYNQETQYF

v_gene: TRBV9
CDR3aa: CASSTGQASGNTIYF

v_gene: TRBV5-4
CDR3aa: CASRSKGREAFF

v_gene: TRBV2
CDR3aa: CASSETGHRF

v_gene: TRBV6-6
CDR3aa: CASTTSPGVSTEAFF

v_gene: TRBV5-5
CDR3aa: CASSLGLLTPEKLFF

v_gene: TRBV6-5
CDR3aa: CASSYSMAGGYGYTF

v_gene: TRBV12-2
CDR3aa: CASRPHGGEDTEAFF

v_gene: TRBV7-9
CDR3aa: CASSLGMAANYGYTF

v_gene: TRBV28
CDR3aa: CASSLPDSMNTEAFF

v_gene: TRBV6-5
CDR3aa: CASNRDTQTDTQYF

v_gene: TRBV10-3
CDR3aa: CAIKEGLAGGGYEQYF

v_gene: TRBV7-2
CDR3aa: CASSLSADFYEQYF

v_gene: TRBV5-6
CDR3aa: CASSLGQNGYTF

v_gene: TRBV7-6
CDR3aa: CASSLGEIGGAGIDETQYF

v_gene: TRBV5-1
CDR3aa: CASSPQDANTGELFF

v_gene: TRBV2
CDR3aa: CASFQGWVYEQFF

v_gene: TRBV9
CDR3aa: CASSPTSGGSGTDTQYF